A single sample gave rise to the 10 T cell receptor beta chains below, sequenced in a study of blood T cell repertoires in COVID-19. Repertoires were generated with immunoSEQ multiplex PCR, while TCRdb's copy carries only in-frame clones and drops some. The profile shows around 150,000 clones, approximately 90% of them singletons. What was sequenced was peripheral blood. The receptor source for this set is a man younger than 35 with acute or convalescent COVID-19.

This clone is a singleton in its sample. Here the CDR3 reads CASSRWTQDQHF. The CDR3 DNA reads as TGTGCCAGTAGTAGATGGACACAGGACCAGCATTTT. The genes are TRBV19 and TRBJ1-5, with D tentatively TRBD1 (5 bases). This CDR3 is 12 amino acids long. V was clipped by 4 bases and J by 12 bases, with 13 bases between them. The germline V gene has CDR1 LNHDA and CDR2 SQIVND (reference sequence).

This chain connects TRBV9 to TRBJ2-1; 7 bases fit TRBD2. The CDR3 has 14 amino acids. Germline V gene sequence: CDR1 SGDLS, CDR2 YYNGEE. Trimming cost V 4 bases and J 8 bases; bases outside gene matches: 9. CDR3 residues: CASSPGGGRDEQFF. The DNA of the CDR3 is TGTGCCAGCAGCCCCGGCGGGGGTCGGGATGAGCAGTTCTTC.

This clone was recorded a few times. The chain employs TRBV5-6 and TRBJ2-7; 10 nucleotides align to TRBD1. V shed 4 bases, J shed 7 bases, and the junction held 11 bases outside the gene matches. CDR1 is SGHDT, CDR2 YYEEEE, per germline. The CDR3 loop spans 15 amino acids. The CDR3 reads CASSAPGQGLWEQYF. CDR3 DNA sequence: TGTGCCAGCAGCGCGCCGGGACAGGGGCTGTGGGAGCAGTACTTC.

The chain employs TRBV24-1 and TRBJ2-3; TRBD1 aligns across 8 bases. CDR1 and CDR2 from the germline V gene are KGHDR and SFDVKD. V lost 0 bases, J lost 5 bases, and 6 bases stayed unmatched. The CDR3 is made up of 16 amino acids. The CDR3 nucleotides read TGTGCCACCAGTGATTTGACAGGGGGAAGGAAAGATACGCAGTATTTT. Residues: CATSDLTGGRKDTQYF.

The rearrangement links TRBV5-5 to TRBJ1-2; D is unclear. The CDR3 runs to 16 residues. V dropped 2 bases and J dropped 1 base, with 15 bases sitting between them. Looked up from germline, CDR1 is SGHKS and CDR2 is YYEKEE (reference sequence). CDR3 sequence: CASSLSGGKINYGYTF. CDR3 nucleotides: TGTGCCAGCAGCTTATCAGGAGGGAAAATTAACTATGGCTACACCTTC.

The V gene is TRBV27, the J gene TRBJ1-3; D might be TRBD1 (5 bases). Germline CDR1 MNHEY, CDR2 SMNVEV (reference sequence). The CDR3 loop spans 14 amino acids. The V gene lost 2 bases and the J gene lost 0 bases, with 5 bases spanning the gap. The CDR3 loop reads CASSLQGSGNTIYF. The CDR3 coding sequence is TGTGCCAGCAGTTTACAGGGCTCTGGAAACACCATATATTTT.

The chain employs TRBV19 and TRBJ1-2, with 8 nucleotides matching TRBD1. There are 16 residues in the CDR3. V trimming: 6 bases; J trimming: 5 bases; junction bases outside the gene matches: 14. Germline assignment: CDR1 LNHDA and CDR2 SQIVND (reference sequence). The CDR3 loop is CASSHRVTGEGYGYTF. For the CDR3, the DNA is TGTGCCAGTAGCCACCGCGTGACAGGGGAAGGATATGGCTACACCTTC.

V usage is TRBV5-8 and J usage is TRBJ1-2; TRBD1 is a possible D gene (5 bases). The CDR3 is 15 amino acids. V was shortened by 0 bases and J by 2 bases, with 11 bases between the two germline ends. Germline V gene lookup returns CDR1 SGHTS and CDR2 YDEGEE. The CDR3 loop is CASSLAAGLNYGYTF. The DNA of the CDR3 is TGTGCCAGCAGCTTGGCCGCAGGGTTGAACTATGGCTACACCTTC.

The chain links TRBV6-4 to TRBJ1-5; D is ambiguous. V was shortened by 6 bases and J by 3 bases, with 9 bases between the two germline ends. The V gene's germline CDR1 is MRHNA and CDR2 SNTAGT. This CDR3 is built from 13 residues. For the CDR3, the DNA is TGTGCCAGCAGCACACAATTCAATCAGCCCCAGCATTTT. It yields the protein CASSTQFNQPQHF.

J is TRBJ2-2 and V is TRBV11-2, with D unclear. Germline CDR1 reads SGHAT; CDR2 reads FQNNGV. V was shortened by 1 base and J by 4 bases, with 10 bases between the two germline ends. CDR3 length equals 15 residues. CDR3 amino acids: CASSLVRAVTGELFF. As DNA, the CDR3 is TGTGCCAGCAGCTTAGTTCGTGCGGTCACCGGGGAGCTGTTTTTT.